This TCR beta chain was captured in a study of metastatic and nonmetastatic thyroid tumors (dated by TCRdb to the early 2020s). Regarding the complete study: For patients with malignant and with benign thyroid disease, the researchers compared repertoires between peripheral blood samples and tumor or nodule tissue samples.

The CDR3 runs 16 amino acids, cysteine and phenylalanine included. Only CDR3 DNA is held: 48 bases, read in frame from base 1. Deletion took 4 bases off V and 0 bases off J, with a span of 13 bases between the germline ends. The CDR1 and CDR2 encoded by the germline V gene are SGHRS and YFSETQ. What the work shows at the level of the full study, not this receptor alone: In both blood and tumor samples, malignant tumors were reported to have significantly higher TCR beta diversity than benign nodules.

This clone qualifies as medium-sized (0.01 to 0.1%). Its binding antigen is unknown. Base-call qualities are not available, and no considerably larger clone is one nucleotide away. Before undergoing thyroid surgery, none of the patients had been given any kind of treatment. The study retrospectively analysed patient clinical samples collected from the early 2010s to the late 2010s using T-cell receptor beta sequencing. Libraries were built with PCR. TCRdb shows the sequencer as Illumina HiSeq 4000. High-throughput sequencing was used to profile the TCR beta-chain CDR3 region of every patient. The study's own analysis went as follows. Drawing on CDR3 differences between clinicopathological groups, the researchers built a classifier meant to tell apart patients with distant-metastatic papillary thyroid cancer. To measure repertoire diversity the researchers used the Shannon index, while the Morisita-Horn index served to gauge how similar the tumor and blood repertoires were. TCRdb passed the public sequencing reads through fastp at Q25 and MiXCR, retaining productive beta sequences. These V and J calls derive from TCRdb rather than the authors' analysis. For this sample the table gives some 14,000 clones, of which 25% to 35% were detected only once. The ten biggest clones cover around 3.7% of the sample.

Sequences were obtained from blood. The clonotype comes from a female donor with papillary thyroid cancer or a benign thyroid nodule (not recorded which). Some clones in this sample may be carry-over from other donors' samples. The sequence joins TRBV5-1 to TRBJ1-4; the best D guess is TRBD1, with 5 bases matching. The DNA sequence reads TGCGCCAGCAGCCTTCGGACACCTTCAACTAATGAAAAACTGTTTTTT. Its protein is CASSLRTPSTNEKLFF.